Listed below are T cell receptor beta chains from one sample, sequenced in a study of type 1 regulatory T cells. Their cognate antigens are unknown. MiXCR was run by TCRdb on the reads, yielding one entry per CDR3 protein. The sample gives under 85,000 distinct CDR3 sequences, more than 45% of which show up once; around 2.1% is in the top ten. Sequenced input: cultured non-Tr1 T cells, either the whole culture or a sorted T cell fraction (not recorded which). These TCRs come from a human donor in good health. The CDR3 runs from the conserved cysteine through the conserved F or W. The D gene is left open where the match is weak. A clone size is listed for some rows: how often the clone was seen (once, few, many), or a class if it is expanded.

CDR3aa | CDR3nt | j_gene | abundance | v_gene | d_gene | len
CSVEDRVGGVSYNEQFF | TGCAGCGTTGAAGATCGGGTCGGCGGGGTATCCTACAATGAGCAGTTCTTC | TRBJ2-1 | . | TRBV29-1 | . | 17
CASSQGLARNTGGLFF | TGTGCCAGCAGCCAAGGGCTAGCGAGAAACACCGGGGGGCTGTTTTTT | TRBJ2-2 | once | TRBV3-1 | . | 16
CASSFRVSVGTGNNSPLHF | TGTGCCAGCAGTTTTAGGGTTAGTGTAGGGACAGGTAATAATTCACCCCTCCACTTT | TRBJ1-6 | . | TRBV27 | TRBD1 | 19
CSELAGGSDTQYF | TGCAGCGAACTAGCGGGGGGATCAGATACGCAGTATTTT | TRBJ2-3 | . | TRBV20-1 | TRBD2 | 13
CASSLRGAYNEQFF | TGTGCCAGCAGCTTAAGGGGGGCGTACAATGAGCAGTTCTTC | TRBJ2-1 | few | TRBV11-2 | . | 14
CASRTGVPDTQYF | TGTGCCAGCAGGACAGGGGTACCAGATACGCAGTATTTT | TRBJ2-3 | . | TRBV2 | TRBD1 | 13
CASSRSGTGGDYGYTF | TGCGCCAGCAGCAGATCCGGGACAGGGGGCGACTATGGCTACACCTTC | TRBJ1-2 | few | TRBV5-1 | TRBD1 | 16
CSVDTRRNTGELFF | TGCAGCGTTGACACCCGACGAAACACCGGGGAGCTGTTTTTT | TRBJ2-2 | once | TRBV29-1 | . | 14
CASRYYYSNQPQHF | TGTGCCAGCAGGTACTATTATAGCAATCAGCCCCAGCATTTT | TRBJ1-5 | few | TRBV28 | . | 14
CASSRTGTGELFF | TGCGCCAGCAGCCGCACAGGTACCGGGGAGCTGTTTTTT | TRBJ2-2 | . | TRBV4-1 | . | 13
CSAGERHRTDTQYF | TGCAGTGCCGGTGAGCGGCATCGTACAGATACGCAGTATTTT | TRBJ2-3 | . | TRBV20-1 | . | 14
CASSYTGGSNQPQHF | TGTGCCAGCAGCTATACAGGGGGATCAAATCAGCCCCAGCATTTT | TRBJ1-5 | few | TRBV21-1 | . | 15
CASSYGTTATHGYTF | TGTGCCAGCAGTTATGGGACAACCGCTACCCATGGCTACACCTTC | TRBJ1-2 | . | TRBV6-5 | . | 15
CASSLGQGINEQYF | TGCGCCAGCAGCTTGGGACAGGGAATCAACGAGCAGTACTTC | TRBJ2-7 | . | TRBV5-1 | TRBD1 | 14
CASSLAVGEITEAFF | TGCGCCAGCAGCTTGGCAGTTGGGGAGATCACTGAAGCTTTCTTT | TRBJ1-1 | few | TRBV5-1 | . | 15
CATRRGGSNTEAFF | TGTGCCACCAGGCGTGGGGGCTCGAACACTGAAGCTTTCTTT | TRBJ1-1 | few | TRBV24-1 | . | 14
CASSIRQGDEQYF | TGCGCCAGCAGCATACGACAGGGGGACGAGCAGTACTTC | TRBJ2-7 | . | TRBV5-1 | TRBD1 | 13
CASSLGGGEADTQYF | TGTGCCAGCAGCTTAGGCGGGGGGGAGGCAGATACGCAGTATTTT | TRBJ2-3 | many | TRBV7-9 | TRBD2 | 15
CATSDLDRGRGWNEQFF | TGTGCCACCAGTGATTTAGACAGGGGGCGAGGGTGGAATGAGCAGTTCTTC | TRBJ2-1 | . | TRBV24-1 | TRBD1 | 17
CASSSRWGASGGSDTGELFF | TGTGCCAGCAGCTCCCGTTGGGGGGCTAGCGGGGGTTCGGACACCGGGGAGCTGTTTTTT | TRBJ2-2 | . | TRBV6-2/TRBV6-3 | TRBD2 | 20
CASSPGQGRNQPQHF | TGTGCCAGCAGTCCTGGACAGGGACGGAATCAGCCCCAGCATTTT | TRBJ1-5 | . | TRBV12-3/TRBV12-4 | TRBD1 | 15
CASSEARGGYTEAFF | TGTGCCAGCAGTGAAGCTAGGGGAGGGTACACTGAAGCTTTCTTT | TRBJ1-1 | . | TRBV6-1 | . | 15
CSAREGGKNTEAFF | TGCAGTGCTAGAGAAGGGGGCAAGAACACTGAAGCTTTCTTT | TRBJ1-1 | few | TRBV20-1 | TRBD1 | 14
CASMEARARETQYF | TGCGCCAGCATGGAGGCTAGGGCTCGGGAGACCCAGTACTTC | TRBJ2-5 | . | TRBV5-1 | . | 14
CASSQVMDRSDSNQPQHF | TGCGCCAGCAGCCAAGTAATGGACAGGTCGGACAGCAATCAGCCCCAGCATTTT | TRBJ1-5 | . | TRBV4-1 | TRBD1 | 18
CASSLGTSGDTQYF | TGTGCCAGCAGCTTAGGGACTAGCGGGGATACGCAGTATTTT | TRBJ2-3 | . | TRBV11-2 | TRBD2 | 14
CASSPPYRTANNEQFF | TGTGCCAGCAGCCCTCCTTACCGGACCGCGAACAATGAGCAGTTCTTC | TRBJ2-1 | . | TRBV7-9 | . | 16
CSARASGVSQYF | TGCAGTGCTAGAGCTAGCGGGGTATCGCAGTATTTT | TRBJ2-3 | . | TRBV20-1 | TRBD2 | 12
CASSYKGERETQYF | TGCGCCAGCAGCTATAAGGGGGAGCGAGAGACCCAGTACTTC | TRBJ2-5 | . | TRBV5-1 | . | 14
CASSPTGGNTIYF | TGTGCCAGCAGTCCTACCGGGGGAAACACCATATATTTT | TRBJ1-3 | . | TRBV6-1 | . | 13
CASSSGTANEKLFF | TGTGCCAGCAGCTCCGGGACAGCTAATGAAAAACTGTTTTTT | TRBJ1-4 | . | TRBV6-5 | TRBD1 | 14
CASSLKAGGYTDTQYF | TGTGCCAGCAGCTTAAAAGCGGGGGGCTACACAGATACGCAGTATTTT | TRBJ2-3 | few | TRBV11-3 | TRBD2 | 16
CASSSPEGQGSYGYTF | TGTGCCAGCAGCTCACCGGAGGGACAGGGGTCTTATGGCTACACCTTC | TRBJ1-2 | . | TRBV7-2 | TRBD1 | 16
CASSLGDRGMNTEAFF | TGCGCCAGCAGCTTGGGGGACAGGGGGATGAACACTGAAGCTTTCTTT | TRBJ1-1 | . | TRBV5-1 | TRBD1 | 16
CASSPRGNSPLHF | TGTGCCAGCAGCCCCAGGGGTAATTCACCCCTCCACTTT | TRBJ1-6 | few | TRBV3-1 | . | 13
CASSYPPYGYTF | TGTGCCAGCAGTTATCCTCCCTATGGCTACACCTTC | TRBJ1-2 | . | TRBV28 | . | 12
CASTRLVGGANEQFF | TGTGCCAGCACCCGATTGGTCGGGGGGGCCAATGAGCAGTTCTTC | TRBJ2-1 | few | TRBV12-3/TRBV12-4 | TRBD2 | 15
CAWSGDPNTEAFF | TGTGCCTGGAGTGGCGACCCGAACACTGAAGCTTTCTTT | TRBJ1-1 | many | TRBV30 | . | 13
CASSPPGGLAGGYEQFF | TGTGCCAGCAGCCCCCCAGGGGGACTAGCGGGGGGCTATGAGCAGTTCTTC | TRBJ2-1 | few | TRBV7-2 | TRBD2 | 17
CSVEGENYGYTF | TGCAGCGTCGAGGGGGAAAACTATGGCTACACCTTC | TRBJ1-2 | . | TRBV29-1 | . | 12
CASRYGGGTVNTQYF | TGTGCCAGCAGATACGGGGGGGGGACAGTGAATACGCAGTATTTT | TRBJ2-3 | . | TRBV7-2 | . | 15
CASSLRDFNQPQHF | TGTGCCAGCAGTTTAAGGGATTTCAATCAGCCCCAGCATTTT | TRBJ1-5 | . | TRBV12-3/TRBV12-4 | . | 14
CASSPGKNTEAFF | TGTGCCAGCAGCCCAGGAAAGAACACTGAAGCTTTCTTT | TRBJ1-1 | . | TRBV6-6 | . | 13
CASSPTGTGYTF | TGTGCCAGCAGCCCGACCGGGACTGGCTACACCTTC | TRBJ1-2 | . | TRBV5-6 | . | 12
CASPQTMNTEAFF | TGTGCCAGCCCACAAACAATGAACACTGAAGCTTTCTTT | TRBJ1-1 | . | TRBV18 | . | 13
CASSPRGIGDEQFF | TGTGCCAGCAGCCCCCGGGGGATCGGGGATGAGCAGTTCTTC | TRBJ2-1 | . | TRBV3-1 | . | 14
CASRLLDRDNQPQHF | TGTGCCAGCAGGCTCCTGGACAGGGACAATCAGCCCCAGCATTTT | TRBJ1-5 | . | TRBV2 | TRBD1 | 15
CSVAVAGIKNEQFF | TGCAGCGTCGCAGTGGCAGGGATAAAGAATGAGCAGTTCTTC | TRBJ2-1 | . | TRBV29-1 | . | 14
CASSVATGGGAYNEQFF | TGTGCCAGCAGCGTAGCTACAGGCGGGGGGGCCTACAATGAGCAGTTCTTC | TRBJ2-1 | few | TRBV9 | TRBD2 | 17
CASSPIAGHGTDTQYF | TGTGCCAGCTCACCGATAGCGGGTCACGGCACAGATACGCAGTATTTT | TRBJ2-3 | few | TRBV18 | TRBD2 | 16